Sequencing of this T cell receptor beta chain was carried out in a study of T cell responses to AZD1222 COVID-19 vaccine. In regard to this clone: What it binds is not known.

The table came from immunoSEQ multiplex PCR; TCRdb's copy has only in-frame clones and leaves some out. This table has more than 150,000 clones, around 87% appearing once. CDR3 size: 16 residues. CDR1 SEHNR and CDR2 FQNEAQ come from the germline V gene (reference sequence). Trimming took 5 bases from V and 0 from J, leaving 14 bases between them. Findings of the study overall: Spike as a whole was targeted by vaccine-associated CD4 TCRs, dominant at 160-218 and 743-854. Seropositivity was recorded at baseline in only a handful of AZD1222 recipients. Two AZD1222 administrations were followed by greater Spike-specific TCR breadth and depth.

This TCR was sampled from an adult who received the AZD1222 COVID-19 vaccine. The specimen comprised peripheral blood, sampled 28 days after the second AZD1222 dose. The J gene is TRBJ1-3, the V gene TRBV7-9, with D tentatively TRBD1 (5 bases). The CDR3 DNA is TGTGCCAGCAGCCCCCGCGTCAGGGACTCTGGAAACACCATATATTTT. Translation: CASSPRVRDSGNTIYF.